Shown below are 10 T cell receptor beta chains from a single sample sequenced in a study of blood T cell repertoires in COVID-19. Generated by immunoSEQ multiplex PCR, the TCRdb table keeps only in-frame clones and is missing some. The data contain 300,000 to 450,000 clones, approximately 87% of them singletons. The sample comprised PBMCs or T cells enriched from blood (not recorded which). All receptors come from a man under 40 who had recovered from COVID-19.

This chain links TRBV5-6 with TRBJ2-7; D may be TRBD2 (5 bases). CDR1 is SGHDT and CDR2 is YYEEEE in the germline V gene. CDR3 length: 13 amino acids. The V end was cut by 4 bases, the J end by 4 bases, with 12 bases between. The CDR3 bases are TGTGCCAGCAGCCAGGACGGGGAGTACGAGCAGTACTTC. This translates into CASSQDGEYEQYF.

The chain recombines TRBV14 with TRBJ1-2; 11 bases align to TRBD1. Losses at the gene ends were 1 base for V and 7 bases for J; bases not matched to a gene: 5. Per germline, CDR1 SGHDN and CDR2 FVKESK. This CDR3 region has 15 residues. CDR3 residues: CASSQVRDRGAGYTF. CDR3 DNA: TGTGCCAGCAGCCAAGTCCGGGACAGGGGGGCTGGCTACACCTTC.

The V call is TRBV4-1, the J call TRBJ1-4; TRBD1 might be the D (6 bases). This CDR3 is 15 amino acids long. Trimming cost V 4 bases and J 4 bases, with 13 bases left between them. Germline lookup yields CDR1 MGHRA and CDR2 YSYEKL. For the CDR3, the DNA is TGCGCCAGCAGCCGGACGACAGGTAGTAATGAAAAACTGTTTTTT. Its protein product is CASSRTTGSNEKLFF.

Here the CDR3 DNA reads TGTGCCAGCAGTTTAGCCATCTATGGCTACACCTTC. The encoded protein is CASSLAIYGYTF. The chain couples TRBV12-3 or TRBV12-4 to TRBJ1-2; D unclear. The germline V and J ends were trimmed by 0 bases and 4 bases, with 3 bases remaining between them. CDR3 size: 12 residues.

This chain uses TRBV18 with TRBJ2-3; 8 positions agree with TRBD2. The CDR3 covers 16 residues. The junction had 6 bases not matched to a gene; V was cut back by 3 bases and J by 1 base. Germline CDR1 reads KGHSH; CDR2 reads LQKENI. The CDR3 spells CASSPNSGVGTDTQYF. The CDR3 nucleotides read TGTGCCAGCTCACCCAATAGCGGGGTAGGCACAGATACGCAGTATTTT.

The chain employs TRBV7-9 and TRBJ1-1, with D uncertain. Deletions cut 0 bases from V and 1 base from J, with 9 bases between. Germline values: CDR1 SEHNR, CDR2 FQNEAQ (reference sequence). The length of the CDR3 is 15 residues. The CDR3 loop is CASSLARGENTEAFF. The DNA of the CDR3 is TGTGCCAGCAGCTTAGCGCGGGGAGAGAACACTGAAGCTTTCTTT.

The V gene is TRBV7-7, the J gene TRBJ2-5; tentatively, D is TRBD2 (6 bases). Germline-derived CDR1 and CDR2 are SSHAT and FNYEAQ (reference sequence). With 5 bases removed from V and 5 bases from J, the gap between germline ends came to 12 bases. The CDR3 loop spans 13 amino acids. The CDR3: CASSQTRGETQYF. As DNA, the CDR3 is TGTGCCAGCAGCCAGACTCGGGGGGAGACCCAGTACTTC.

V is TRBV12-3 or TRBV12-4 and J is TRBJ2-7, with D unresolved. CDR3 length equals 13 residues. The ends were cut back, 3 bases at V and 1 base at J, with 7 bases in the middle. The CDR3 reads CASSLSDSYEQYF. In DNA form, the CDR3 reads TGTGCCAGCAGTTTGAGCGATTCCTACGAGCAGTACTTC.

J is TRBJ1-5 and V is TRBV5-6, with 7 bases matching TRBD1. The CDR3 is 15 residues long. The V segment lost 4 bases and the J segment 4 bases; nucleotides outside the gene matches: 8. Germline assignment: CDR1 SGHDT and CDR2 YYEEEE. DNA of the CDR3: TGTGCCAGCAGCATCCGGGACAGACTTAATCAGCCCCAGCATTTT. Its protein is CASSIRDRLNQPQHF.

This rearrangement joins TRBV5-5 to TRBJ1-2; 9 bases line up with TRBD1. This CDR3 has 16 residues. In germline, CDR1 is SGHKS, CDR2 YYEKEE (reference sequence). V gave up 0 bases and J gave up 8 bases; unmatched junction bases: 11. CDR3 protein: CASSLALRTGVGGYTF. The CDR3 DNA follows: TGTGCCAGCAGCTTGGCCCTAAGGACAGGGGTAGGGGGCTACACCTTC.